This T cell receptor beta chain was sequenced during a study of T cells in Graves' hyperthyroidism and ophthalmopathy. Background on the study: Before treatment of any kind, peripheral blood was taken at initial diagnosis. Whole-study findings and limits: In simple terms, a model built on 13 V-J features told ophthalmopathy apart from stable hyperthyroidism.

RNA transcripts were the template for amplifying TCR beta CDR3 regions. HTBI primers were used for first-round RT-PCR of the TCR CDR3. TCRdb re-called the multiplex PCR reads through MiXCR, storing one row per CDR3 protein. The sample has 400,000 to 550,000 distinct CDR3 sequences, 13% to 15% seen once. Patients having uncontrolled infection, another autoimmune disease, pregnancy or lactation were not included. Out of roughly 9.1 ml of fresh peripheral blood came the PBMCs. The CDR3 length is 13 residues. Germline loops: CDR1 SQVTM, CDR2 ANQGSEA. Trimming pared 2 bases from V and 4 bases from J, leaving 11 bases between. This clonotype was seen more than once but under ten times. The antigen remains undetermined.

The source of this sequence is a woman between 18 and 30 years old with Graves' hyperthyroidism. This chain uses TRBV29-1 with TRBJ1-1; D perhaps matches TRBD1 (6 bases). The sequenced sample consisted of blood. The CDR3 here is CSVEKGGGTEAFF. CDR3 coding DNA: TGCAGCGTTGAAAAGGGGGGCGGCACTGAAGCTTTCTTT.